This T cell receptor (beta chain) was identified in a study of T cell repertoires in cytomegalovirus infection. At the level of the study: Indications of both CMV infection and matching HLA type were provided by public TCR beta signatures. General observations from the study: HLA-C-restricted, CMV-specific TCR beta clonotypes were dominant ex vivo. Of the TCR beta families, the public ones yielded a cumulative frequency that identified carriers of CMV plus the relevant HLA.

With V trimmed by 4 bases and J by 7 bases, 6 bases remained unmatched. This CDR3 has 15 residues. Germline V gives CDR1 SEHNR, CDR2 FQNEAQ (reference sequence). One entry per CDR3 protein results from TCRdb running MiXCR on the reads. This sample has about 150,000 distinct CDR3 sequences, with around 20% found just once. A note on this clonotype: The antigen is undetermined.

The TCR sequence derives from a human donor in good health (CMV status not recorded). Some clones in this sample may be carry-over from other donors' samples. The J gene is TRBJ1-4, the V gene TRBV7-9, with 10 bases identical to TRBD1. The source material was PBMCs. The CDR3 sequence: CASSSETGGGEKLFF. As DNA, the CDR3 is TGTGCCAGCAGCTCCGAGACAGGGGGCGGTGAAAAACTGTTTTTT.